This T cell receptor beta chain was retrieved from a study of T cell responses to AZD1222 COVID-19 vaccine. Study-wide results and limits: Among AZD1222 vaccinees, only six were seropositive at baseline. Donors skewed white British and female; clonal diversity was possibly underestimated. Spike-wide vaccine-associated CD4 TCRs dominated at 160-218 and 743-854. The repertoires were collected only after the peak T cell response.

As to this clone: Its antigen is undetermined.

Sequenced by immunoSEQ multiplex PCR; TCRdb stores in-frame clones only, minus some. The sample yields 110,000 to 150,000 clones, nearly 95% seen once. Here the sequenced sample was peripheral blood, taken on day 0 of AZD1222 vaccination. The origin of this receptor is an adult in good health.

CDR3 residues: CASSVDRDEKLFF. Here the CDR3 DNA reads TGTGCCAGCAGCGTGGACAGGGATGAAAAACTGTTTTTT. The V call is TRBV7-8, the J call TRBJ1-4, with 8 bases aligning to TRBD1. Trimming cost V 5 bases and J 6 bases; bases outside gene matches: 2. CDR3 size: 13 residues. Germline CDR1 SGHVS, CDR2 FQNEAQ.